The clone carrying this T cell receptor (beta chain) was seen many times. The CDR3 is cut off 3 residues early in the read; its end comes from the germline J gene. The method was immunoSEQ multiplex PCR; TCRdb's version includes in-frame clones alone and lacks a portion of them. Captured here are under 45,000 clones, none seen once; the top ten comprise 9.5%. With 0 bases removed from V and 1 base from J, the gap between germline ends came to 13 bases. CDR3 size: 16 residues. The germline V gene has CDR1 SGHRS and CDR2 YFSETQ. This sample was included in a study of T cell clonality in common variable immunodeficiency.

Specimen: peripheral blood mononuclear cells. This chain links TRBV5-1 with TRBJ2-5; D may be TRBD2 (6 bases). This sequence originates from a person between 18 and 75 years old in good health. The sequenced part of the CDR3 DNA is TGCGCCAGCAGCTTGGTTGGAGGGTTGGCCCAAGAGACC. Residues: CASSLVGGLAQET. From start to end, the CDR3 is CASSLVGGLAQETQYF.